A single sample is the source of the 9 T cell receptor beta chains below, sequenced in a study of T-cell reconstitution after alpha-beta-depleted transplantation in children. Researchers prepared the TCRbeta library using unique molecular identifiers, the study reports. TCRdb re-analysed the PCR reads in MiXCR, keeping a single row per CDR3 protein. This sample has 440,000 or so distinct CDR3 sequences; about 40% occur once, and the top ten carry 27%. Source: PBMCs, taken before TCRalphabeta/CD19-depleted stem cell transplant. The receptors derive from a girl aged 2 to 9 with aplastic anemia, due to receive a stem cell transplant.

This sequence joins TRBV20-1 and TRBJ2-5; D is possibly TRBD1 or TRBD2 (5 bases each). The CDR3 contains 14 residues. Per germline, CDR1 DFQATT and CDR2 SNEGSKA (reference sequence). V lost 3 bases and J 2 bases, leaving 13 bases between the germline ends. The CDR3 region has the DNA TGCAGTGCTAGCGGTAGGGACGGACAAGAGACCCAGTACTTC. Its protein product is CSASGRDGQETQYF.

This clonotype was seen at least ten times. J is TRBJ1-2 and V is TRBV28; 7 bases agree with TRBD1. CDR1 MDHEN and CDR2 SYDVKM come from the germline V gene. The CDR3 loop spans 13 amino acids. After removal of 6 bases from V and 7 bases from J, the junction contained 8 bases not matched to a gene. CDR3 coding DNA: TGTGCCAGCAGACTAGGGGGCGTGGGTGGCTACACCTTC. Protein: CASRLGGVGGYTF.

In the case of this clonotype: The junction departs from germline at one end; a sequencing error may be responsible. The rearrangement joins TRBV5-1 to TRBJ2-1; perhaps TRBD2 as D (7 bases). Looked up from germline, CDR1 is SGHRS and CDR2 is YFSETQ. This CDR3 is 19 amino acids long. This chain's CDR3 is CAISLVPAGARNSYNEHFF. CDR3 nucleotides: TGCGCCATCAGCTTGGTACCGGCGGGGGCCCGCAACTCCTACAATGAGCATTTCTTC.

The chain carries TRBV6-6 and TRBJ2-4; D unclear. This CDR3 is 13 amino acids long. Germline lookup yields CDR1 MNHNY and CDR2 SVGAGI (reference sequence). Trimming took 6 bases from V and 0 from J, leaving 6 bases between them. CDR3 loop: CASRDLAKNIQYF. In nucleotides, the CDR3 is TGTGCCAGCAGAGACCTAGCCAAAAACATTCAGTACTTC.

The chain joins TRBV7-9 to TRBJ2-2; D is unresolved. Trimming shortened V by 2 bases and J by 7 bases, and 14 bases separated the two germline ends. Per the germline V gene, CDR1 is SEHNR and CDR2 is FQNEAQ (reference sequence). The CDR3 is made up of 15 amino acids. DNA of the CDR3: TGTGCCAGCAGCTTAACCCAAGGCGCCGACGGGGAGCTGTTTTTT. It specifies CASSLTQGADGELFF. Full variable domain (remainder filled in from reference TRBV7-9 and TRBJ2-2): DTGVSQNPRHKITKRGQNVTFRCDPISEHNRLYWYRQTLGQGPEFLTYFQNEAQLEKSRLLSDRFSAERPKGSFSTLEIQRTEQGDSAMYLCASSLTQGADGELFFGEGSRLTVL.

This clonotype was counted between two and nine times. This rearrangement joins TRBV11-2 to TRBJ2-4, with a possible D match to TRBD2 (6 bases). CDR1 SGHAT and CDR2 FQNNGV come from the germline V gene. The V and J ends lost 1 base and 8 bases respectively, with 12 bases between them. There are 14 residues in the CDR3. The CDR3 coding sequence is TGTGCCAGCAGCTTAGCCGGAGGGAGGTACATTCAGTACTTC. Encoded protein: CASSLAGGRYIQYF.

The rearrangement links TRBV7-2 to TRBJ2-1; 9 nucleotides match TRBD2. This CDR3 spans 15 amino acids. Germline assignment: CDR1 SGHTA and CDR2 FQGNSA. After removal of 1 base from V and 11 bases from J, the junction contained 9 bases not matched to a gene. The CDR3 bases are TGTGCCAGCAGCTTAGTAAGGGCGGGGGGGAATCAGCAGTTCTTC. Protein product: CASSLVRAGGNQQFF.

The chain employs TRBV2 and TRBJ2-1, with 10 bases lining up with TRBD2. The CDR3 covers 15 residues. Losses at the gene ends were 0 bases for V and 5 bases for J; bases not matched to a gene: 1. The germline V gene has CDR1 SNHLY and CDR2 FYNNEI. CDR3 bases: TGTGCCAGCAGTGAAGCTAGCGGGAGGAACAATGAGCAGTTCTTC. It is translated as CASSEASGRNNEQFF.

This clonotype was seen repeatedly, ten times or more. The V gene is TRBV9, the J gene TRBJ1-3, with 9 bases fitting TRBD1. Per the germline V gene, CDR1 is SGDLS and CDR2 is YYNGEE. V trimming: 4 bases; J trimming: 4 bases; junction bases outside the gene matches: 15. This CDR3 comprises 18 residues. The CDR3 DNA reads TGTGCCAGCAGCCCTGGGACAGGGTCCACTTTTTACGGAAACACCATATATTTT. It encodes CASSPGTGSTFYGNTIYF. The full variable domain, its missing parts supplied by reference TRBV9 and TRBJ1-3, is DSGVTQTPKHLITATGQRVTLRCSPRSGDLSVYWYQQSLDQGLQFLIQYYNGEERAKGNILERFSAQQFPDLHSELNLSSLELGDSALYFCASSPGTGSTFYGNTIYFGEGSWLTVV.